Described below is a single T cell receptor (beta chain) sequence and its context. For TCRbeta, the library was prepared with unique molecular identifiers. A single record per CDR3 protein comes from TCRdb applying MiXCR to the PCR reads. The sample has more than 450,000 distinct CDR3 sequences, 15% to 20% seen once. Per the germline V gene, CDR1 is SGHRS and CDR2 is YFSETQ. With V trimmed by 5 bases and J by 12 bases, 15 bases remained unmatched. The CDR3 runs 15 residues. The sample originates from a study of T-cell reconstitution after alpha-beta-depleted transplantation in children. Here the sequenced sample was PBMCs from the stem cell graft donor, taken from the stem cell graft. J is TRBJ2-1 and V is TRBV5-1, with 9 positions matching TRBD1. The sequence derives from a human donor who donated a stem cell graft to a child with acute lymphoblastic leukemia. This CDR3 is CASSSGTGIVRGQFF. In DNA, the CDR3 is TGCGCCAGCAGTTCCGGGACAGGGATTGTTAGGGGGCAGTTCTTC.